A selection of T cell receptor beta chains follows, all from one sample in a study of blood T cell repertoires in COVID-19. The data were produced by immunoSEQ multiplex PCR, yet TCRdb's version contains in-frame clones alone and is incomplete. This sample carries approximately 290,000 clones, 80% to 90% of them seen once, and the ten largest clones take around 4.5%. Source material: PBMCs or T cells enriched from blood (not recorded which). The receptor source for this set is a woman aged 25 to 39 who had recovered from COVID-19. CDR3s include the opening cysteine and the closing phenylalanine or tryptophan. D genes are given only for firm matches. The size field is filled for only some rows; it gives once, few, many or a size class.

v_call	j_call	d_call	clone_size	cdr3_nt	cdr3_aa
TRBV13	TRBJ2-7	TRBD2	-	TGTGCCAGCAGCGCATCCGGGACTAGTCGAATATACGAGCAGTACTTC	CASSASGTSRIYEQYF
TRBV29-1	TRBJ1-2	TRBD1	few	TGCAGCGTTGTTGACAGGGCGTATGGCTACACCTTC	CSVVDRAYGYTF
TRBV5-1	TRBJ2-3	-	once	TGCGCCAGCAGCTCAGGACACAGCACAGATACGCAGTATTTT	CASSSGHSTDTQYF
TRBV7-8	TRBJ2-2	TRBD2	-	TGTGCCAGCAGCCAACTAGCGGGGGGTGACCCGAACACCGGGGAGCTGTTTTTT	CASSQLAGGDPNTGELFF
TRBV3-1/TRBV3-2	TRBJ1-1	-	few	TGTGCCAGCAGCCAAGCATGGGGGGGTGTGGGGAACACTGAAGCTTTCTTT	CASSQAWGGVGNTEAFF
TRBV2	TRBJ1-2	TRBD1	-	TGTGCCAGCACCGGGACAGGGAGTAGATATGGCTACACCTTC	CASTGTGSRYGYTF
TRBV18	TRBJ2-1	TRBD2	once	TGTGCCAGCTCACCAAGAACGGGAGGGCTGTACAATGAGCAGTTCTTC	CASSPRTGGLYNEQFF
TRBV28	TRBJ2-7	TRBD1	-	TGTGCCAGCAGTTTACTCCCGGGACAGGGCTACGAGCAGTACTTC	CASSLLPGQGYEQYF
TRBV30	TRBJ2-7	-	-	TGTGCCTGGAGTGAACCGGGGCAGGGCGGGGACGAGCAGTACTTC	CAWSEPGQGGDEQYF
TRBV5-1	TRBJ1-2	-	-	TGCGCCAGCAGCCGAGAGGGGGTAGGGTATGGCTACACCTTC	CASSREGVGYGYTF
TRBV14	TRBJ2-2	-	-	TGTGCCAGCAGCCAAGTTGGGGCAGGGCGAGCCACCGGGGAGCTGTTTTTT	CASSQVGAGRATGELFF
TRBV27	TRBJ1-5	-	many	TGTGCCAGCAGTTTAAGCGGCGTGCAGCCCCAGCATTTT	CASSLSGVQPQHF
TRBV4-2	TRBJ2-3	TRBD2	-	TGTGCCAGCAGCCAAGTCCCAAATAGCGGGACGTTCACAGATACGCAGTATTTT	CASSQVPNSGTFTDTQYF
TRBV10-3	TRBJ2-7	TRBD2	-	TGTGCCATCAGTGAGAGCCAAGCGGGGGGCCGCTACGAGCAGTACTTC	CAISESQAGGRYEQYF
TRBV5-4	TRBJ1-4	-	-	TGTGCCAGCAGCTCGCAGTGGGCCAGGGGTGAAAAACTGTTTTTT	CASSSQWARGEKLFF
TRBV28	TRBJ1-5	-	few	TGTGCCAGCAGTCACAGGGACCAGCCCCAGCATTTT	CASSHRDQPQHF
TRBV10-2	TRBJ1-2	-	-	TGCGCCAGCAGTGAGCCCGGGATAGTTAGCTACACCTTC	CASSEPGIVSYTF
TRBV5-1	TRBJ2-3	-	-	TGCGCCAGCACCCAATGGACAGTCCCGTCATTCCCACTCCCAGATACGCAGTATTTT	CASTQWTVPSFPLPDTQYF
TRBV2	TRBJ1-4	TRBD1	-	TGTGCCAGCAGTGAACAGGGGGCCTCTAATGAAAAACTGTTTTTT	CASSEQGASNEKLFF
TRBV27	TRBJ2-1	TRBD1	-	TGTGCCAGCATGGGACAGGGGCGGAATGAGCAGTTCTTC	CASMGQGRNEQFF
TRBV2	TRBJ1-2	-	-	TGTGCCAGAAACCCTAAGGGGTCGCAGGACTATGGCTACACCTTC	CARNPKGSQDYGYTF
TRBV6-5	TRBJ1-5	-	-	TGTGCCAGCAGATCGACAGATAATCAGCCCCAGCATTTT	CASRSTDNQPQHF
TRBV20-1	TRBJ1-2	-	-	TGCAGTGCTAGTGGCCACATCTATGGCTACACCTTC	CSASGHIYGYTF
TRBV30	TRBJ2-2	-	-	TGTGCCTCCCAACGGGCTAGCCGGAACACCGGGGAGCTGTTTTTT	CASQRASRNTGELFF
TRBV6-1	TRBJ1-5	TRBD1	few	TGTGCCAGCAGTGAAGATCCTGACAGGGTGGGTCAGCCCCAGCATTTT	CASSEDPDRVGQPQHF
TRBV28	TRBJ1-1	-	-	TGTGCCAGCAGTGCCCGACAGGTACTTTGGACTGAAGCTTTCTTT	CASSARQVLWTEAFF
TRBV5-5	TRBJ1-1	-	once	TGTGCCAGCAGCCTACGGCAGGGTCAGACTGAAGCTTTCTTT	CASSLRQGQTEAFF
TRBV7-2	TRBJ2-7	-	-	TGTGCCAGCAGCCCCCCGGGCAGGGGCACCTACGAGCAGTACTTC	CASSPPGRGTYEQYF
TRBV5-6	TRBJ2-3	TRBD2	-	TGTGCCAGCAGCTTCCGGACTAGCGCCTCCCTGGCAGATACGCAGTATTTT	CASSFRTSASLADTQYF
TRBV18	TRBJ2-2	TRBD1	-	TGTGCCAGCTCGACAGGGTCCGGGGAGCTGTTTTTT	CASSTGSGELFF
TRBV28	TRBJ1-2	TRBD1	-	TGTGCCAGCATACCCCGGGACAGGCACTTCTATGGCTACACCTTC	CASIPRDRHFYGYTF
TRBV28	TRBJ1-5	-	once	TGTGCCAGCATACGTGGGCAGCAAAATCAGCCCCAGCATTTT	CASIRGQQNQPQHF
TRBV29-1	TRBJ2-5	TRBD2	-	TGCAGCGCCAAAGGACTAGGCTACCAAGAGACCCAGTACTTC	CSAKGLGYQETQYF
TRBV28	TRBJ1-1	TRBD1	-	TGTGCAAGCGCCCTCGGACAGGTCGGAGTAGCTTTCTTT	CASALGQVGVAFF
TRBV7-6	TRBJ2-1	-	-	TGTGCCAGCAGCTACAACAATGAGCAGTTCTTC	CASSYNNEQFF
TRBV5-1	TRBJ1-3	TRBD1	-	TGCGCCAGCAGCCTCGACAGGGGGCAAGGAAACACCATATATTTT	CASSLDRGQGNTIYF
TRBV7-2	TRBJ2-7	-	-	TGTGCCAGCAGCTTAGGCAGGGTGGAAGCGCAGTACTTC	CASSLGRVEAQYF
TRBV11-3	TRBJ2-3	-	-	TGTGCCAGCAGCTTAGGTTCAGAACACACAGATACGCAGTATTTT	CASSLGSEHTDTQYF
TRBV28	TRBJ1-2	TRBD1	-	TGTGCCAGCAGTTTATGGCACAGGGGAAGTGACTATGGCTACACCTTC	CASSLWHRGSDYGYTF
TRBV10-1	TRBJ2-1	-	-	TGCGCCAGCAGTTCCTACCCCCGCAATGAGCAGTTCTTC	CASSSYPRNEQFF
TRBV2	TRBJ2-4	-	-	TGTGCCAGCACCCTACTAAATTCGGCGACCAAAAACATTCAGTACTTC	CASTLLNSATKNIQYF
TRBV10-1	TRBJ1-2	-	-	TGCGCCAGCAGCCCCGGACCGCCTCAGGGTGGCTACACCTTC	CASSPGPPQGGYTF
TRBV7-9	TRBJ2-2	-	-	TGTGCCAGCAGGATGCGGGGGCCCAACACCGGGGAGCTGTTTTTT	CASRMRGPNTGELFF
TRBV5-1	TRBJ2-3	-	-	TGCGCCAGCAGCTTGTGGACCACTAGAGGCACAGATACGCAGTATTTT	CASSLWTTRGTDTQYF
TRBV14	TRBJ2-1	-	-	TGTGCCAGCAGCCATAGAGGTGAGCAGTTCTTC	CASSHRGEQFF
TRBV7-9	TRBJ1-2	TRBD1	-	TGTGCCAGCAGCTTTGGGACAGGGTGGAGGTATGGCTACACCTTC	CASSFGTGWRYGYTF
TRBV21-1	TRBJ1-1	-	-	TGTGCCAGCAGCAAAAAATTCAGGGATACTGAAGCTTTCTTT	CASSKKFRDTEAFF
TRBV10-3	TRBJ1-1	TRBD1	-	TGTGCCATCAGTGCGGGGACAGGGTTTAGCACTGAAGCTTTCTTT	CAISAGTGFSTEAFF
TRBV7-6	TRBJ1-4	-	-	TGTGCCAGCAGCTTAGACGGTAACCGTGAAAAACTGTTTTTT	CASSLDGNREKLFF
TRBV18	TRBJ1-2	-	few	TGTGCCAGCTCACCACGCACAGACTATGGCTACACCTTC	CASSPRTDYGYTF
TRBV21-1	TRBJ1-1	-	-	TGTGCCAGCAACCCCCCCCTCGCTCGGACTGAAGCTTTCTTT	CASNPPLARTEAFF
TRBV18	TRBJ1-2	-	-	TGTGCCAGCTCTCACGGAAGGGGCGATTATGGCTACACCTTC	CASSHGRGDYGYTF